This T cell receptor (beta chain) came from a study of PD-1 blockade in classical Hodgkin lymphoma. Noted time point: newly diagnosed, previously untreated cHL patient sample. With 5 bases clipped from V and 0 bases from J, the junction kept 3 bases outside the gene matches. Germline V gene sequence: CDR1 MNHNS, CDR2 SASEGT. The CDR3 covers 15 residues. Points from the study as a whole: According to reports, newly diagnosed patients had lower baseline TCR diversity than healthy donors, and relapsed/refractory patients had lower baseline TCR diversity still.

Comment on this clone: The antigen remains unidentified.

TCRdb keeps only in-frame clones here, not all; method: immunoSEQ multiplex PCR. The sample has about 17,000 clones, 80% to 95% seen once. The sequenced sample was peripheral blood mononuclear cells (PBMCs). The source of this sequence is a human donor with classical Hodgkin lymphoma. V is TRBV6-1 and J is TRBJ1-3; TRBD1 matches at 8 bases. CDR3 DNA sequence: TGTGCCAGCAGTACACAGGGGGACTCTGGAAACACCATATATTTT. Protein sequence: CASSTQGDSGNTIYF.